This is a list of T cell receptor beta chains from one sample in a study of blood T cell repertoires in COVID-19. Measured with immunoSEQ multiplex PCR; TCRdb has only the in-frame clones, and not every one. The table has about 86,000 clones, roughly 88% seen once. The sample consisted of peripheral blood. All receptors derive from a woman of 80 years or more with active or convalescent COVID-19. The CDR3 runs from the conserved cysteine through the conserved F or W. Fields, in order: D gene, J gene, clone size, V gene, CDR3 DNA, CDR3 protein. The D gene is left open where the match is weak. Where a row states a size, it is once, few, many or the class of an expanded clone; other rows omit it.

NA	TRBJ2-5	once	TRBV19	TGTGCCAGTAGTGGACGGACTAGGGGGGAGGGAGAGACCCAGTACTTC	CASSGRTRGEGETQYF
NA	TRBJ2-4	NA	TRBV4-1	TGCGCCAGCAGCCAAGGTTGGGAGCGGGAAAACATTCAGTACTTC	CASSQGWERENIQYF
NA	TRBJ1-4	NA	TRBV24-1	TGTGCCACCAGTTTGACCGGGGATAATGAAAAACTGTTTTTT	CATSLTGDNEKLFF
TRBD1	TRBJ1-3	once	TRBV5-6	TGTGCCAGCAGCCTTAGGACAGGGGATACCGGAAACACCATATATTTT	CASSLRTGDTGNTIYF
NA	TRBJ1-1	NA	TRBV28	TGTGCCAGCAGTACCGGGGGCACTGAAGCTTTCTTT	CASSTGGTEAFF
TRBD1	TRBJ1-2	NA	TRBV6-5	TGTGCCAGCAGGAAGACAGGGGATAACTATGGCTACACCTTC	CASRKTGDNYGYTF
TRBD2	TRBJ2-1	NA	TRBV6-5	TGTGCCACTAGCGGGGAGGGGGATGAGCAGTTCTTC	CATSGEGDEQFF
NA	TRBJ1-5	NA	TRBV18	TGTGCCAGCTCACCACCGGGCAGAAATCAGCCCCAGCATTTT	CASSPPGRNQPQHF
NA	TRBJ2-7	NA	TRBV6-1	TGTGCCAGCAGTGAAGCGCCAGGACTCGAGCAGTACTTC	CASSEAPGLEQYF
TRBD2	TRBJ2-1	NA	TRBV6-2/TRBV6-3	TGTGCCAGCAGTTTGACTAGCGGGGGGACGGGGTACAATGAGCAGTTCTTC	CASSLTSGGTGYNEQFF
TRBD2	TRBJ2-3	NA	TRBV4-1	TGCGCCAGCAGGGAAGGAGGTCCGGGGGGTAACACAGATACGCAGTATTTT	CASREGGPGGNTDTQYF
NA	TRBJ1-4	NA	TRBV19	TGTGCCAGTAGCTTAACATGGGCCGCTGAAAAACTGTTTTTT	CASSLTWAAEKLFF